These 21 T cell receptor beta chains were sequenced from one sample in a study of molecular identifiers for immune sequencing clone quantification. One entry per CDR3 protein, called by TCRdb with MiXCR from the PCR reads. In the table there are about 630,000 distinct CDR3 sequences, 25% of which are singletons. The sequenced sample was naive CD8+ T cells from blood, with Jurkat cell RNA spiked in. Subset indicated: FACS-sorted CD8+CD4-CCR7+CD45RA+ naive T cells. Receptor source: a human donor in good health. Some libraries in this study had Jurkat cell RNA spiked in.

This rearrangement joins TRBV2 to TRBJ2-7; 10 positions match TRBD2. The trim removed 2 bases at V and 5 bases at J, leaving 6 bases unmatched. The germline V gene has CDR1 SNHLY and CDR2 FYNNEI. The CDR3 is made up of 15 amino acids. The CDR3 DNA reads as TGTGCCAGCAGTGAAAGCGTACTAGCGGGGCACGAGCAGTACTTC. Its translation: CASSESVLAGHEQYF.

The V call is TRBV3-2, the J call TRBJ2-1; the D segment call TRBD1 is taken from the table without a DNA check. TRBV3-2 is a known pseudogene. The CDR3 is 15 amino acids. The CDR3: CASSQSPYPTDEQFF. The CDR3 DNA reads TGTGCCAGCAGCCAATCGCCCTACCCGACAGATGAGCAGTTCTTC.

V and J are TRBV3-1 and TRBJ2-7; 11 bases match TRBD1. V gave up 6 bases and J gave up 2 bases; unmatched junction bases: 6. This CDR3 has 15 residues. Looked up from germline, CDR1 is LGHDT and CDR2 is YNNKEL (reference sequence). The CDR3 spells CASSRSGQGAYEQYF. The DNA for the CDR3 is TGTGCCAGCAGTCGATCGGGACAGGGGGCCTACGAGCAGTACTTC.

This clonotype appeared a single time. A much bigger clone sits one base away, suggesting this may be a read error. The chain carries TRBV14 and TRBJ1-4; D is perhaps TRBD1 (5 bases). The CDR3 is 19 amino acids. The V gene's germline CDR1 is SGHDN and CDR2 FVKESK. Trimming took 0 bases from V and 0 from J, leaving 17 bases between them. The CDR3 sequence: CASSQEAWAGTTTNEKLFF. The CDR3 DNA reads as TGTGCCAGCAGCCAAGAAGCGTGGGCAGGGACCACAACTAATGAAAAACTGTTTTTT.

Ten or more counts support this clonotype. DNA of the CDR3: TGTGCCAGCAGCTTAGCCTGGACACGAACCTACGAGCAGTACTTC. It codes for CASSLAWTRTYEQYF. The chain is built from TRBV7-9 and TRBJ2-7; D is perhaps TRBD1 (5 bases). V lost 0 bases, J lost 2 bases, and 11 bases lay in between. CDR3 length: 15 residues. Germline values: CDR1 SEHNR, CDR2 FQNEAQ (reference sequence). Combining the CDR3 with reference TRBV7-9 and TRBJ2-7 gives the whole variable domain DTGVSQNPRHKITKRGQNVTFRCDPISEHNRLYWYRQTLGQGPEFLTYFQNEAQLEKSRLLSDRFSAERPKGSFSTLEIQRTEQGDSAMYLCASSLAWTRTYEQYFGPGTRLTVT.

To note about this clonotype: Just one base apart from a much larger clone, this may be a read error. The chain has TRBV6-2 or TRBV6-3 and TRBJ2-7; 7 bases line up with TRBD1. Germline assignment: CDR1 MNHEY and CDR2 SVGEGT. The CDR3 is 13 residues long. V lost 5 bases and J lost 9; bases outside the gene matches: 10. Here the CDR3 reads CASSAGTAVPQYF. The CDR3 coding sequence is TGTGCCAGCAGTGCCGGGACAGCGGTCCCGCAGTACTTC.

Of note for this clonotype: This could be a read error, since a much larger clone is one nucleotide away. The chain carries TRBV24-1 and TRBJ2-2, with TRBD2 as a possible D gene (6 bases). In germline, CDR1 is KGHDR, CDR2 SFDVKD. Between the trimmed V and J ends, which lost 8 bases and 2 bases, there was a span of 23 bases. The CDR3 is 18 amino acids. CDR3 sequence (DNA): TGTGCCACCACACGACGGAGGCACCCTAGCGATAACACCGGGGAGCTGTTTTTT. Its translation is CATTRRRHPSDNTGELFF.

V and J are TRBV28 and TRBJ2-3, with TRBD1 identical over 7 bases. Germline loops: CDR1 MDHEN, CDR2 SYDVKM. The CDR3 has 15 residues. J was trimmed by 0 bases and V by 8 bases; bases with no gene match: 8. DNA of the CDR3: TGTGCCAGCCAACAGGGGATGACTAGCACAGATACGCAGTATTTT. It specifies CASQQGMTSTDTQYF.

V usage is TRBV21-1 and J usage is TRBJ2-7; the table calls TRBD2, which could not be checked here. TRBV21-1 is designated a pseudogene. The CDR3 sequence is 16 residues long. The CDR3 DNA follows: TGTGCCAGCAGCAAAGGAGGGCCATTTTCTTCCTACGAGCAGTACTTC. Amino acid sequence: CASSKGGPFSSYEQYF.

This clonotype was counted at least ten times. The chain couples TRBV29-1 to TRBJ1-1; D gene unclear. The CDR3 runs to 12 residues. V was shortened by 4 bases and J by 1 base, with 7 bases between the two germline ends. Germline V gene data show CDR1 as SQVTM and CDR2 as ANQGSEA. Written as DNA, the CDR3 is TGCAGCGTTGTCGAAGGGAACACTGAAGCTTTCTTT. The encoded protein is CSVVEGNTEAFF.

In this sample, this clonotype turned up a few times. This sequence joins TRBV7-9 and TRBJ1-2, with D unresolved. Deletions cut 5 bases from V and 4 bases from J, with 5 bases between. Germline CDR1 is SEHNR and CDR2 is FQNEAQ (reference sequence). The CDR3 has 11 residues. CDR3 sequence: CASSVSYGYTF. Here the CDR3 DNA reads TGTGCCAGCAGCGTTAGCTATGGCTACACCTTC. The entire variable domain, with the rest obtained from reference TRBV7-9 and TRBJ1-2, is as follows: DTGVSQNPRHKITKRGQNVTFRCDPISEHNRLYWYRQTLGQGPEFLTYFQNEAQLEKSRLLSDRFSAERPKGSFSTLEIQRTEQGDSAMYLCASSVSYGYTFGSGTRLTVV.

In its sample, this clonotype was seen a few times. This chain uses TRBV28 with TRBJ1-1, with D possibly being TRBD1 (6 bases). This CDR3 is 14 amino acids long. Germline V gene data show CDR1 as MDHEN and CDR2 as SYDVKM. V lost 3 bases to trimming and J lost 3 bases, with 11 bases between them. The CDR3 DNA reads TGTGCCAGCAGTTTCCCCCAGGGGTACACTGAAGCTTTCTTT. Amino acids: CASSFPQGYTEAFF.

The gene calls are TRBV7-8 and TRBJ1-3, with 8 bases fitting TRBD1. V trimming: 5 bases; J trimming: 8 bases; junction bases outside the gene matches: 5. This CDR3 spans 13 amino acids. The germline V gene encodes CDR1 SGHVS and CDR2 FQNEAQ. This CDR3 reads CASSHDRGDTIYF. CDR3 nucleotide sequence: TGTGCCAGCAGCCACGACAGGGGTGACACCATATATTTT.

This clonotype has only a few counts. The chain couples TRBV12-3 or TRBV12-4 to TRBJ1-1; unclear D gene. CDR3 length: 15 amino acids. The V gene lost 5 bases and the J gene lost 4 bases, with 17 bases spanning the gap. The DNA for the CDR3 is TGTGCCAGCAGTGATCTCTGGGGTTGGGGCACTGAAGCTTTCTTT. Translation: CASSDLWGWGTEAFF.

This clonotype was seen once. A much larger clonotype is one base distant, so this may be a read error. The chain has TRBV4-3 and TRBJ2-7, with D perhaps matching TRBD2 (5 bases). The CDR3 is 13 amino acids. CDR1 and CDR2 (germline): LGHNA, YSLEER. The CDR3 coding sequence is TGCGCCAGCGGCCAAGAGGAAGCGGCCGAGCAGTACTTC. This translates into CASGQEEAAEQYF.

Regarding this clonotype: A much larger clone differs from this one at a single base, so this may be a read error. This chain uses TRBV9 with TRBJ2-3; no clear D. The CDR3 is made up of 16 amino acids. Germline V gives CDR1 SGDLS, CDR2 YYNGEE. The CDR3 protein is CDSSVVATGVRDTQYF. CDR3 DNA: TGTGACAGCAGCGTAGTGGCGACCGGAGTCCGGGATACGCAGTATTTT.

This clonotype was seen repeatedly, ten times or more. The chain carries TRBV5-1 and TRBJ2-5; TRBD1 matches at 7 bases. The germline gives CDR1 SGHRS, CDR2 YFSETQ. V gave up 3 bases and J gave up 5 bases; unmatched junction bases: 4. The CDR3 has 13 residues. The CDR3 nucleotides are TGCGCCAGCAGCTGGGACAGTCCGGAGACCCAGTACTTC. The encoded protein is CASSWDSPETQYF.

The chain recombines TRBV4-3 with TRBJ2-3; TRBD2 is a possible D gene (6 bases). Germline V gene lookup returns CDR1 LGHNA and CDR2 YSLEER. CDR3 length: 15 amino acids. Trimming removed 10 bases from V and 0 bases from J, with 17 bases in between. The CDR3 loop is CATLPGLASTDTQYF. For the CDR3, the DNA is TGCGCCACCCTACCTGGCCTAGCGAGCACAGATACGCAGTATTTT.

This clonotype has ten or more counts. The chain joins TRBV9 to TRBJ2-3; the D gene is possibly TRBD2 (5 bases). Looked up from germline, CDR1 is SGDLS and CDR2 is YYNGEE. Trimming stripped 2 bases from V and 1 base from J, with 14 bases between. The CDR3 is made up of 16 amino acids. Written as DNA, the CDR3 is TGTGCCAGCAGCGTGGGAGAGGGTGGACGCACAGATACGCAGTATTTT. Translating gives CASSVGEGGRTDTQYF.

Concerning this clonotype: At one end the junction does not follow the germline gene, possibly because of a read error. V gene TRBV4-1 combines with J gene TRBJ2-7; possible D gene TRBD1, 5 bases. The CDR3 runs 14 residues. The germline V gene has CDR1 MGHRA and CDR2 YSYEKL. CDR3 nucleotides: TGCGCCAGCGGCCAACGCTCGCAGGGATACGAGCAGTACTTC. Encoded protein: CASGQRSQGYEQYF.

The V call is TRBV7-3, the J call TRBJ2-1; maybe TRBD1 (6 bases). Trimming took off 8 bases at V and 4 bases at J, with 15 bases between the two ends. CDR1 and CDR2 from the germline V gene are SGHTA and FQGTGA. The CDR3 length is 14 residues. The CDR3 loop is CASGNQGLYNEQFF. The CDR3 bases are TGTGCCAGCGGAAACCAGGGGTTATACAATGAGCAGTTCTTC.